These T cell receptor beta chains were read from a single sample in a study of vaccination and CD4 T cells after COVID-19. Their recognized antigens are unknown. Each CDR3 protein gets one entry after TCRdb re-called the PCR reads with MiXCR. The sample carries 9,500 to 15,000 distinct CDR3 sequences, 50% to 75% recorded once. Specimen: CD4+ T cells from blood, cultured in vitro, collected before SARS-CoV-2 vaccination. The receptors stem from a human donor who had recovered from COVID-19. Each CDR3 is given with its conserved first and last residue. The order of the fields is V gene, J gene, clone size, D gene, CDR3 DNA, CDR3 protein. D genes are given only for firm matches. Clone size, where shown, is once, few, many, or a class for clones that have expanded.

TRBV7-9	TRBJ2-4	-	-	TGTGCCACCACCCAAGGGGGTACTAGCAACATTCAGTACTTC	CATTQGGTSNIQYF
TRBV6-1	TRBJ2-3	-	TRBD1	TGTGCCAGCAGGGGGGACAGGGGGCCGGGCACAGATACGCAGTATTTT	CASRGDRGPGTDTQYF
TRBV19	TRBJ2-7	-	-	TGTGCCAGTAGTACTGAAGTCCTAGGTGGGGAGCAGTACTTC	CASSTEVLGGEQYF
TRBV7-2	TRBJ2-7	-	-	TGTGCCAGCAGCTTAGATCAGGGGATCTCCCTTCGCTACGAGCAGTACTTC	CASSLDQGISLRYEQYF
TRBV19	TRBJ2-7	few	-	TGTGCCAGTAGTATTGGCGCAGGGGTGAGCTCCTACGAGCAGTACTTC	CASSIGAGVSSYEQYF
TRBV6-1	TRBJ1-2	-	-	TGTGCCAGCAGTCCACAGGCCAGCACGGGCTACACCTTC	CASSPQASTGYTF
TRBV7-9	TRBJ1-4	once	-	TGTGCCAGCAGCACTGGGCAAGGGGAAAAACTGTTTTTT	CASSTGQGEKLFF
TRBV20-1	TRBJ1-5	-	TRBD1	TGCAGTGCTACGGACAGGGGAGTAAGCAATCAGCCCCAGCATTTT	CSATDRGVSNQPQHF
TRBV11-3	TRBJ2-1	-	TRBD2	TGTGCCAGCAGCTTAGATCCAGCGGGGAACTACAATGAGCAGTTCTTC	CASSLDPAGNYNEQFF
TRBV30	TRBJ1-2	once	-	TGTGCCTGGATGGGTGACAGATGGAGTGGCTACACCTTC	CAWMGDRWSGYTF
TRBV7-2	TRBJ1-2	-	TRBD1	TGTGCCAGCAGCCCGGGGACAGGGTTAACTGGCTACACCTTC	CASSPGTGLTGYTF
TRBV6-5	TRBJ2-2	-	TRBD1	TGTGCCAGCAGTTCGACAGGGAAGGGATCCGGGGAGCTGTTTTTT	CASSSTGKGSGELFF
TRBV7-8	TRBJ1-2	-	TRBD1	TGTGCCAGCAGCCCGCGGACACGACAGGGCGAAAGAAACTATGGCTACACCTTC	CASSPRTRQGERNYGYTF
TRBV7-6	TRBJ2-3	-	-	TGTGCCAGCAGCTTACCGGGCACAGATACGCAGTATTTT	CASSLPGTDTQYF
TRBV6-1	TRBJ2-3	-	TRBD1	TGTGCCAGCAACCTAGACAGGGGTGGCACAGATACGCAGTATTTT	CASNLDRGGTDTQYF
TRBV28	TRBJ2-3	-	-	TGTGCCAGCAGTTCAAGCGGGAGCACAGATACGCAGTATTTT	CASSSSGSTDTQYF
TRBV6-1	TRBJ2-1	-	-	TGTGCCAGCAGGAGCTCCCGGATAGACAATGAGCAGTTCTTC	CASRSSRIDNEQFF
TRBV6-1	TRBJ2-7	-	-	TGTGCCAGCAGAAGAGAGACCGGGACTCATACCTACGAGCAGTACTTC	CASRRETGTHTYEQYF
TRBV6-2/TRBV6-3	TRBJ2-1	-	-	TGTGCCAGCAGTCAACTAACAGTTTCTGGCGAGCAGTTCTTC	CASSQLTVSGEQFF
TRBV20-1	TRBJ2-3	-	-	TGCAGTGCTACGGAAGAAGCTAGCACAGATACGCAGTATTTT	CSATEEASTDTQYF
TRBV11-3	TRBJ1-3	-	-	TGTGCCAGCAGCCCTCCACGTGCTGGAAACACCATATATTTT	CASSPPRAGNTIYF
TRBV20-1	TRBJ1-5	-	-	TGCAGTGCGTCTTTCGGACCTCAGCCCCAGCATTTT	CSASFGPQPQHF
TRBV20-1	TRBJ1-5	few	-	TGCAGTGCTCCCAAGAGGGGGGGGGTTACTCAGCCCCAGCATTTT	CSAPKRGGVTQPQHF
TRBV20-1	TRBJ2-1	-	TRBD2	TGCAGTGCTAGCGTCGGCGGGGGGTACGACAATGAGCAGTTCTTC	CSASVGGGYDNEQFF
TRBV20-1	TRBJ2-3	-	-	TGCAGTGCTAGAGCTACCCGATACAGGGCTAATTCTAGCACAGATACGCAGTATTTT	CSARATRYRANSSTDTQYF
TRBV19	TRBJ2-3	-	-	TGTGCCACCGCCAGGTCCCGAGGCACAGATACGCAGTATTTT	CATARSRGTDTQYF
TRBV12-3/TRBV12-4	TRBJ1-1	few	-	TGTGCCAGCAGTCTCCTTGACGGGTCGGGGTCTTCTGGTTTCTTT	CASSLLDGSGSSGFF
TRBV6-2/TRBV6-3	TRBJ1-5	-	-	TGTGCCAGCAGTTCGGATAGCAATCAGCCCCAGCATTTT	CASSSDSNQPQHF
TRBV24-1	TRBJ2-3	-	TRBD2	TGTGCCACCAGTGATCGGACTAGCGGGATAGGAGATACGCAGTATTTT	CATSDRTSGIGDTQYF
TRBV27	TRBJ2-1	few	TRBD2	TGTGCCAGCAGTATACGACTAGCGCGGGGCAATGAGCAGTTCTTC	CASSIRLARGNEQFF
TRBV11-2	TRBJ2-7	-	-	TGTGCCAGCAGCTTTGAAACTAGCAGCGAGCAGTACTTC	CASSFETSSEQYF
TRBV6-4	TRBJ2-3	-	TRBD2	TGTGCCAGCAGTGACTCGGCGGGGGGGCCAGATACGCAGTATTTT	CASSDSAGGPDTQYF
TRBV7-2	TRBJ1-5	-	-	TGTGCCAGCAGCTTAACAGCAGGGAGCAATCAGCCCCAGCATTTT	CASSLTAGSNQPQHF
TRBV25-1	TRBJ1-6	-	-	TGTGCCAGCAGTGCCCGGGCTGCCGGTAATTCACCCCTCCACTTT	CASSARAAGNSPLHF
TRBV27	TRBJ2-5	few	-	TGTGCCAGCAGCACGGGACATAGCCGGGTTGGCCAGTACTTC	CASSTGHSRVGQYF
TRBV6-2/TRBV6-3	TRBJ2-7	-	TRBD1	TGTGCCAGCAACCGGGACAGGGGCACCTACGAGCAGTACTTC	CASNRDRGTYEQYF
TRBV10-3	TRBJ1-5	-	-	TGTGCCATCAGTGAGTCAATAGGAGGGGGTTTTGGTCAGCCCCAGCATTTT	CAISESIGGGFGQPQHF
TRBV20-1	TRBJ1-5	large	-	TGCAGTGCTAGAGACGAAGGGGGTTGGAGCAATCAGCCCCAGCATTTT	CSARDEGGWSNQPQHF
TRBV7-2	TRBJ2-1	few	-	TGTGCCAGCAGCTTAGGGCAATACAATGAGCAGTTCTTC	CASSLGQYNEQFF
TRBV10-2	TRBJ1-1	once	TRBD1	TGCGCCAGCAGTGACTTATGGGACAGGGTCACTGAAGCTTTCTTT	CASSDLWDRVTEAFF
TRBV20-1	TRBJ1-5	few	-	TGCAGTGCTAGGTTGACGGTTGACGGGCCCCAGCATTTT	CSARLTVDGPQHF
TRBV20-1	TRBJ1-5	medium-sized	-	TGCAGTGCCAAGCTACAGGGTAGCAATCAGCCCCAGCATTTT	CSAKLQGSNQPQHF
TRBV10-1	TRBJ2-1	-	TRBD2	TGCGCCAGCAGTGCGAGACTAGCGGGAGAAGAGCAGTTCTTC	CASSARLAGEEQFF
TRBV19	TRBJ2-2	-	-	TGTGCCAGTAGTATAGATCGGGGGACAACTCATGCCGGGGAGCTGTTTTTT	CASSIDRGTTHAGELFF
TRBV6-2/TRBV6-3	TRBJ2-1	-	-	TGTGCCAGCAGTGCCCCGTCTACCTTATACAATGAGCAGTTCTTC	CASSAPSTLYNEQFF